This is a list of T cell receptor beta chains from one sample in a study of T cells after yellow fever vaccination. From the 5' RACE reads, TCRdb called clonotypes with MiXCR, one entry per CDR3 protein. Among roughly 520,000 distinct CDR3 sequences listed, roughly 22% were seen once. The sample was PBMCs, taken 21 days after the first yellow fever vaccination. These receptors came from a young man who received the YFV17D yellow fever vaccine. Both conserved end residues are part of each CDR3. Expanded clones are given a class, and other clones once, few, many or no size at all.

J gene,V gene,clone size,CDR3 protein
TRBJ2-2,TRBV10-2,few,CASKLAGSGELFF
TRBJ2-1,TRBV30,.,CAWSVSAGLSYNEQFF
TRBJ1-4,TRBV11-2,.,CASSLLNEKLFF
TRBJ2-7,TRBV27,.,CASSLGHSPYEQYF
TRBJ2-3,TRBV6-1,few,CASSQTGTTTDTQYF
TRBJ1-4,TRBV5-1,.,CASSLQEGGEKLFF
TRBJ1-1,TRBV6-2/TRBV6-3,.,CASSRDRRSTEAFF
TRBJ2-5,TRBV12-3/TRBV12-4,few,CASSMTGQGQETQYF
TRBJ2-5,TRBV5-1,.,CASSYQLAEETQYF
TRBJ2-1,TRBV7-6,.,CASSLAPLDNEQFF
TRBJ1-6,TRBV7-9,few,CASSFWQGSYNSPLHF
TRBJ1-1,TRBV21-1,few,CASSKRRGEAFF
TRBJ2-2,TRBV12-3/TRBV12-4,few,CASSTRLAGRMTGELFF